The present TCR beta chain was sequenced within a study of blood T cell repertoires in COVID-19. Only a few counts were recorded for this clone. There are 14 residues in the CDR3. The V gene lost 5 bases and the J gene lost 4 bases, with 15 bases spanning the gap. CDR1 is LNHDA and CDR2 is SQIVND in the germline V gene (reference sequence). TCRdb's table, derived via immunoSEQ multiplex PCR, lists solely in-frame clones and lacks some. Among over 150,000 clones listed, approximately 79% were seen once. The TCR comes from a man aged 50 to 59 who had recovered from COVID-19. Sequences were obtained from PBMCs or T cells enriched from blood (not recorded which). This sequence joins TRBV19 and TRBJ2-7; possible D gene TRBD2, 5 bases. The CDR3 sequence: CASSSGLGKYEQYF. The CDR3, as DNA: TGTGCCAGTAGTTCAGGACTTGGCAAATACGAGCAGTACTTC.